Shown below are 15 T cell receptor beta chains from a single sample sequenced in a study of blood T cell repertoires in COVID-19 (dated by TCRdb to about 2020). The library came from the immunoSEQ multiplex PCR assay. TCRdb limited this immuneACCESS table to in-frame rearrangements with V and J called. A share of clones is missing; checked studies link under half to unresolved V genes, and the rest is unexplained. For this sample there are 250,000 or so clones; 85% to 90% appear just once. 2.1% of the sample is in the top ten clones. The sequenced material came from peripheral blood. These TCRs come from a woman aged 60-75 years with COVID-19, enrolled during active disease.

The V call is TRBV29-1, the J call TRBJ1-1; 8 nucleotides line up with TRBD1. The V segment lost 6 bases and the J segment 10 bases; nucleotides outside the gene matches: 13. In germline, CDR1 is SQVTM, CDR2 ANQGSEA. This CDR3 spans 13 amino acids. The CDR3 coding sequence is TGCAGCGTGATCAGGGGGCGCGGTGCTCGAGCTTTCTTT. Protein: CSVIRGRGARAFF.

The genes are TRBV11-1 and TRBJ2-7, with a weak D call TRBD1 (6 bases). Trimming took 5 bases from V and 3 from J, leaving 11 bases between them. Germline-derived CDR1 and CDR2 are SGHAT and FQDESV (reference sequence). The CDR3 length is 13 residues. CDR3 sequence reads: CASSKQGDYEQYF. The CDR3 region has the DNA TGTGCCAGCAGCAAACAGGGTGACTACGAGCAGTACTTC.

The chain combines TRBV7-2 with TRBJ1-1; TRBD1 agrees at 9 bases. Per the germline V gene, CDR1 is SGHTA and CDR2 is FQGNSA. The CDR3 consists of 18 residues. V was clipped by 5 bases and J by 0 bases; unmatched bases: 13. CDR3: CASSPRAGTGKLNTEAFF. In nucleotides, the CDR3 is TGTGCCAGCAGCCCCCGCGCGGGGACAGGGAAACTGAACACTGAAGCTTTCTTT.

This clone was picked up one time. The rearrangement links TRBV4-2 to TRBJ2-7; D uncertain. Trimming removed 1 base from V and 0 bases from J, with 10 bases in between. The germline V gene has CDR1 LGHNA and CDR2 YNFKEQ. The CDR3 covers 15 residues. The CDR3 nucleotides are TGTGCCAGCAGCCAAGTTTTTACAGACTCCTACGAGCAGTACTTC. Encoded protein: CASSQVFTDSYEQYF.

V is TRBV3-1 (or the pseudogene TRBV3-2) and J is TRBJ2-7; 10 positions match TRBD2. This CDR3 is built from 21 residues. Germline loops: CDR1 LGHDT, CDR2 YNNKEL (reference sequence). Losses at the gene ends were 0 bases for V and 3 bases for J; bases not matched to a gene: 20. CDR3 in amino acids: CASSQDIRRDRLAGDLYEQYF. The CDR3 DNA sequence: TGTGCCAGCAGCCAAGATATCCGCCGGGACAGGCTAGCGGGGGACCTCTACGAGCAGTACTTC.

V usage is TRBV13 and J usage is TRBJ2-5; the D gene is possibly TRBD2 (5 bases). Germline CDR1 PRHDT, CDR2 FYEKMQ (reference sequence). The CDR3 is 15 amino acids. Trimming left V 0 bases short and J 5 bases short, with 13 bases between. The CDR3 nucleotides are TGTGCCAGCAGCTTAGGCCCAGCACGGGGTGAGACCCAGTACTTC. Translation gives CASSLGPARGETQYF.

This chain joins TRBV6-5 and TRBJ1-5; a possible D gene is TRBD1 (5 bases). V was clipped by 1 base and J by 7 bases, with 8 bases between them. The CDR3 sequence is 13 residues long. Germline CDR1 MNHEY, CDR2 SVGAGI. Here the CDR3 reads CASSYYSGQPQHF. In nucleotides, the CDR3 is TGTGCCAGCAGTTACTATTCAGGGCAGCCCCAGCATTTT.

This clone was recorded once. The gene calls are TRBV5-4 and TRBJ2-7; no clear D gene. CDR3 length: 12 amino acids. Between the trimmed V and J ends, which lost 5 bases and 2 bases, there was a span of 8 bases. Germline CDR1 is SGHNT and CDR2 is YYREEE (reference sequence). CDR3 sequence (DNA): TGTGCCAGCAGTCGCGGAACCTACGAGCAGTACTTC. Its translation is CASSRGTYEQYF.

The chain combines TRBV7-3 with TRBJ1-5; D not certain. The ends were cut back, 2 bases at V and 8 bases at J, with 13 bases in the middle. The germline V gene encodes CDR1 SGHTA and CDR2 FQGTGA. This CDR3 has 14 residues. CDR3 coding DNA: TGTGCCAGCAGCTTAGGTCCGGGTTCCGAGCCCCAGCATTTT. It translates to CASSLGPGSEPQHF.

V is TRBV30 and J is TRBJ2-5, with 13 bases aligning to TRBD2. The CDR3 runs to 17 residues. J was trimmed by 5 bases and V by 2 bases; bases with no gene match: 11. CDR1 is GTSNPN and CDR2 is SVGIG in the germline V gene (reference sequence). The CDR3 DNA sequence: TGTGCCTGGAGTTCCCACCTACTAGCGGGGGGGCCTGAGACCCAGTACTTC. This gives the protein CAWSSHLLAGGPETQYF.

The chain links TRBV5-1 to TRBJ2-7; possibly TRBD2 for D (7 bases). Germline V gene lookup returns CDR1 SGHRS and CDR2 YFSETQ. The V end was cut by 0 bases, the J end by 5 bases, with 12 bases between. The CDR3 totals 14 residues. The CDR3 protein is CASSLVGGPHEQYF. The DNA of the CDR3 is TGCGCCAGCAGCTTGGTCGGGGGGCCCCACGAGCAGTACTTC.

The J gene is TRBJ1-2, the V gene TRBV5-6; D remains unclear. This CDR3 is built from 14 residues. With 5 bases removed from V and 3 bases from J, the gap between germline ends came to 14 bases. CDR1 and CDR2 from the germline V gene are SGHDT and YYEEEE. CDR3: CASSPKGGYYGYTF. CDR3 bases: TGTGCCAGCAGTCCCAAGGGAGGGTACTATGGCTACACCTTC.

The chain joins TRBV6-6 to TRBJ2-3; a weak D match, TRBD1 (7 bases). Germline V CDR1 and CDR2: MNHNY, SVGAGI (reference sequence). V was trimmed by 5 bases and J by 2 bases, leaving 14 bases between them. The CDR3 length is 15 residues. The CDR3 DNA reads as TGTGCCAGCAGTACGGACAGGACTACCACAGATACGCAGTATTTT. Translated: CASSTDRTTTDTQYF.

This chain links TRBV21-1 with TRBJ1-2; the D call TRBD1 from the table was never checked on the DNA. TRBV21-1 is termed a pseudogene. The CDR3 runs 14 residues. The CDR3 loop is CASSKVGGGHGYTF. The CDR3 nucleotides are TGTGCCAGCAGCAAAGTTGGAGGGGGCCATGGCTACACCTTC.

This clone was detected only once. V and J are TRBV6-2 or TRBV6-3 and TRBJ2-3; 8 bases are shared with TRBD1. This CDR3 is built from 16 residues. V gave up 6 bases and J gave up 2 bases; unmatched junction bases: 10. Germline V gives CDR1 MNHEY, CDR2 SVGEGT. CDR3 DNA: TGTGCCAGCAGCCTACACGGACAGGGCAACACAGATACGCAGTATTTT. It codes for CASSLHGQGNTDTQYF.